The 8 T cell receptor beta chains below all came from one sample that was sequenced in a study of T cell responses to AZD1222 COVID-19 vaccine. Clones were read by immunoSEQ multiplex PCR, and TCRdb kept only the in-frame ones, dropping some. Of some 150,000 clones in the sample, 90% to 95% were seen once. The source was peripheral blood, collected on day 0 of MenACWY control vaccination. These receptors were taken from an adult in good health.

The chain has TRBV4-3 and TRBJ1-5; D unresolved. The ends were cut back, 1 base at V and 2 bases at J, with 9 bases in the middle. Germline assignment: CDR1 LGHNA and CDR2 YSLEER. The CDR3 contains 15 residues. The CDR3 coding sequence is TGCGCCAGCAGCCAAGGGGCCGGGGGCAATCAGCCCCAGCATTTT. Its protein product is CASSQGAGGNQPQHF.

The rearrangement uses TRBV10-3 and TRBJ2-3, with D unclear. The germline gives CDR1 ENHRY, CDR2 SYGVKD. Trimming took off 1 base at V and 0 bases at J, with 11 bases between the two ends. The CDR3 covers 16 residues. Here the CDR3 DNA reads TGTGCCATCAGTGAGTACGCGAGAGCTAGCACAGATACGCAGTATTTT. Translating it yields CAISEYARASTDTQYF.

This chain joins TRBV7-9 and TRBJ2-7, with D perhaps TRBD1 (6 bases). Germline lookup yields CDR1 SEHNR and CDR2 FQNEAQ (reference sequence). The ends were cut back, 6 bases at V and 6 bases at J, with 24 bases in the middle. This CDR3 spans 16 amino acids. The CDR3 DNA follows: TGTGCCAGCAGTAAAAATTCCGGACAGTCCCTACGCGAGCAGTACTTC. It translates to CASSKNSGQSLREQYF. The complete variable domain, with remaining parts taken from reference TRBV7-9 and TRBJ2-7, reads DTGVSQNPRHKITKRGQNVTFRCDPISEHNRLYWYRQTLGQGPEFLTYFQNEAQLEKSRLLSDRFSAERPKGSFSTLEIQRTEQGDSAMYLCASSKNSGQSLREQYFGPGTRLTVT.

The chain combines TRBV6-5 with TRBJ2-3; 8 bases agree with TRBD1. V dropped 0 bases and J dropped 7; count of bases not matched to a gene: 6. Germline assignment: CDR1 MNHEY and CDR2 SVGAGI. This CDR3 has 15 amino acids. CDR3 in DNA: TGTGCCAGCAGTTACTCGAAGGACAGGGAAAATACGCAGTATTTT. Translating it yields CASSYSKDRENTQYF.

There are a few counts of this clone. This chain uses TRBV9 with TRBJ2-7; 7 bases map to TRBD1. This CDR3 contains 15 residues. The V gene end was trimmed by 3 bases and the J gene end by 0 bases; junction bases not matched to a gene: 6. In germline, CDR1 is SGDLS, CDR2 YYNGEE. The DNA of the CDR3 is TGTGCCAGCAGCGCCGGGGCAGGGGGCTCCTACGAGCAGTACTTC. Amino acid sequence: CASSAGAGGSYEQYF.

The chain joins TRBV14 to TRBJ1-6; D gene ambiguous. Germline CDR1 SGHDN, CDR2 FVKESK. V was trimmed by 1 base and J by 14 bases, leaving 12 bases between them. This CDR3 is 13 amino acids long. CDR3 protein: CASSQVGPLALHF. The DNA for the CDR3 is TGTGCCAGCAGCCAAGTAGGGCCGTTGGCCCTCCACTTT. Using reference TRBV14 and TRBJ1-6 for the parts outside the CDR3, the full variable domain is EAGVTQFPSHSVIEKGQTVTLRCDPISGHDNLYWYRRVMGKEIKFLLHFVKESKQDESGMPNNRFLAERTGGTYSTLKVQPAELEDSGVYFCASSQVGPLALHFGNGTRLTVT.

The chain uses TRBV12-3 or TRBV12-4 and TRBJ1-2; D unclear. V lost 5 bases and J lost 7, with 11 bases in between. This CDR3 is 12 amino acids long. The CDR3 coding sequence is TGTGCCAGCAGTGATGGACTGGGTGGCTACACCTTC. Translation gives CASSDGLGGYTF.

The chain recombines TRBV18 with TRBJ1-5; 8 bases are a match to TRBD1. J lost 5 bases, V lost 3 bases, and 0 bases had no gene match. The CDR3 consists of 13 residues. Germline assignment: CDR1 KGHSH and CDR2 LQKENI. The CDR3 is CASSPGQDQPQHF. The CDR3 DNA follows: TGTGCCAGCTCACCGGGACAGGATCAGCCCCAGCATTTT.